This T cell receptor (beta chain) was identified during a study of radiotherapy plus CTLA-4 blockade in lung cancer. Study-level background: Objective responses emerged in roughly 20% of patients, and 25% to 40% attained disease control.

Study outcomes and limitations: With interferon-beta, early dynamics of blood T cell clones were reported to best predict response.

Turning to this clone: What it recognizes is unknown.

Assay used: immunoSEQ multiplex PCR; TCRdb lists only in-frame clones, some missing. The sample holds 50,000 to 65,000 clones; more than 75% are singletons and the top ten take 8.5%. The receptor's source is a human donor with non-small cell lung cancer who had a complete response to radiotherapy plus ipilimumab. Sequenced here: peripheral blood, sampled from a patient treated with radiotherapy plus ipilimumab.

For the CDR3, the DNA is TGTGCCATCAGTGAGTCGCGGGACAGTAATCAGCCCCAGCATTTT. Its translation: CAISESRDSNQPQHF. The V call is TRBV10-3, the J call TRBJ1-5; 7 bases are shared with TRBD1. The length of the CDR3 is 15 residues. CDR1 ENHRY and CDR2 SYGVKD come from the germline V gene. The V and J ends lost 0 bases and 4 bases, in that order; junction bases with no gene match: 3.